The 17 T cell receptor beta chains below come from one sample, sequenced in a study of T-cell reconstitution after alpha-beta-depleted transplantation in children (dated by TCRdb to the mid-2010s). The sample's treatment or condition label is to be understood as: allogeneic hematopoietic cell transplantation with graft depleted of TCRalphabeta T cells and CD19 B cells. Libraries were constructed by PCR. Data came from an Illumina HiSeq 2500. TCR library preparation used molecular barcoding, with unique molecular identifiers applied to normalize quantification of the TCRbeta repertoire. Clones were called with MiXCR by TCRdb after fastp trimmed the public reads at Q25, and only in-frame beta chains were retained. Each CDR3 protein gets just one entry, which takes the most common genes and DNA from the rows behind it. For this sample the table gives about 510,000 distinct CDR3 sequences, of which around 10% were detected only once. The ten largest clones add up to about 15% of the sample.

Sequencing used PBMCs, mostly from graft donor cells, obtained 180 days after TCRalphabeta/CD19-depleted stem cell transplant. These receptors all stem from a female patient between 2 and 10 years old who had a stem cell transplant for aplastic anemia, so the T cells may come from the graft donor.

This clonotype came up many times. This chain uses TRBV7-3 with TRBJ2-5; D is unresolved. There are 13 residues in the CDR3. Germline V gene sequence: CDR1 SGHTA, CDR2 FQGTGA. Trimming removed 4 bases at V and 2 bases at J, with 8 bases between. CDR3 sequence reads: CASSSLGQETQYF. DNA for the CDR3: TGTGCCAGCAGCTCTCTAGGACAAGAGACCCAGTACTTC.

This clonotype was seen ten or more times. The chain joins TRBV6-1 to TRBJ2-7; TRBD2 matches 8 bases. Germline CDR1 is MNHNS and CDR2 is SASEGT. Trimming removed 6 bases from V and 2 bases from J; junction bases left unmatched: 9. The CDR3 has 15 amino acids. CDR3 in DNA: TGTGCCAGCAGGTCCAATAGCGGGGCCACCTACGAGCAGTACTTC. Its protein is CASRSNSGATYEQYF.

This clonotype was counted many times. The chain is built from TRBV29-1 and TRBJ2-7; D perhaps matches TRBD2 (7 bases). CDR1 and CDR2 (germline): SQVTM, ANQGSEA. Trimming shortened V by 6 bases and J by 2 bases, and 17 bases separated the two germline ends. The length of the CDR3 is 14 residues. The CDR3 DNA reads TGCAGCGTCGCCTCGGGGGGCCGGACCTACGAGCAGTACTTC. This sequence encodes CSVASGGRTYEQYF.

This clonotype has only a few counts. V is TRBV7-2 and J is TRBJ2-6; D remains unclear. Germline V gene lookup returns CDR1 SGHTA and CDR2 FQGNSA. CDR3 size: 17 residues. The ends were cut back, 3 bases at V and 3 bases at J, with 15 bases in the middle. CDR3 region: CASSFPGLHDGANVLTF. DNA of the CDR3: TGTGCCAGCAGCTTCCCGGGCCTACATGATGGGGCCAACGTCCTGACTTTC.

This clonotype turned up a few times. The genes are TRBV18 and TRBJ1-5, with D perhaps TRBD1 (5 bases). V gave up 4 bases and J gave up 3 bases, with 10 bases separating them. Germline V gene sequence: CDR1 KGHSH, CDR2 LQKENI. There are 14 residues in the CDR3. CDR3 coding DNA: TGTGCCAGCTCACTCAAGGGACCCAATCAGCCCCAGCATTTT. The encoded protein is CASSLKGPNQPQHF. The complete variable domain, with remaining parts taken from reference TRBV18 and TRBJ1-5, reads NAGVMQNPRHLVRRRGQEARLRCSPMKGHSHVYWYRQLPEEGLKFMVYLQKENIIDESGMPKERFSAEFPKEGPSILRIQQVVRGDSAAYFCASSLKGPNQPQHFGDGTRLSIL.

The sample holds many counts of this clonotype. The chain carries TRBV4-3 and TRBJ2-2; 7 nucleotides match TRBD2. The CDR3 runs 15 residues. CDR1 and CDR2 from the germline V gene are LGHNA and YSLEER. J lost 2 bases, V lost 1 base, and 1 base had no gene match. CDR3 sequence reads: CASSQAGLNTGELFF. CDR3 DNA sequence: TGCGCCAGCAGCCAAGCGGGACTAAACACCGGGGAGCTGTTTTTT.

The rearrangement joins TRBV28 to TRBJ2-3, with 9 bases identical to TRBD1. Germline V gene sequence: CDR1 MDHEN, CDR2 SYDVKM. The CDR3 sequence is 16 residues long. Unmatched junction bases numbered 6, after V lost 5 bases and J lost 0 bases. The CDR3 region is CASSGAGQGSTDTQYF. CDR3 nucleotides: TGTGCCAGCAGTGGCGCGGGACAGGGAAGCACAGATACGCAGTATTTT. Complete variable domain (other parts from reference TRBV28 and TRBJ2-3): DVKVTQSSRYLVKRTGEKVFLECVQDMDHENMFWYRQDPGLGLRLIYFSYDVKMKEKGDIPEGYSVSREKKERFSLILESASTNQTSMYLCASSGAGQGSTDTQYFGPGTRLTVL.

In its sample, this clonotype was seen a few times. V gene TRBV4-1 combines with J gene TRBJ2-7; 7 positions match TRBD1. J lost 0 bases, V lost 6 bases, and 11 bases had no gene match. Per the germline V gene, CDR1 is MGHRA and CDR2 is YSYEKL. The CDR3 runs to 16 residues. The CDR3 nucleotides are TGCGCCAGCAGTCAGGGGGTGGACAGAAGCTCCTACGAGCAGTACTTC. As protein: CASSQGVDRSSYEQYF.

Only a few counts were recorded for this clonotype. V usage is TRBV3-1 and J usage is TRBJ2-1; D is unclear. CDR3 length equals 16 residues. V lost 0 bases and J 0 bases, leaving 9 bases between the germline ends. Germline V gene data show CDR1 as LGHDT and CDR2 as YNNKEL (reference sequence). The CDR3 reads CASSQELIRSYNEQFF. Written as DNA, the CDR3 is TGTGCCAGCAGCCAAGAGCTCATACGCTCCTACAATGAGCAGTTCTTC.

At least ten counts were recorded for this clonotype. This chain connects TRBV10-3 to TRBJ2-1, with TRBD1 matching over 10 bases. Germline values: CDR1 ENHRY, CDR2 SYGVKD. V lost 6 bases and J lost 4; bases outside the gene matches: 6. This CDR3 is built from 15 residues. In DNA form, the CDR3 reads TGTGCCATCAGAGCCGGGACAGGGGATTACAATGAGCAGTTCTTC. This codes for CAIRAGTGDYNEQFF.

This clonotype was seen more than once but under ten times. The chain joins TRBV5-1 to TRBJ1-1; tentatively, D is TRBD1 (6 bases). The V end lost 1 base, the J end lost 2 bases, and 12 bases lay between the germline ends. The V gene's germline CDR1 is SGHRS and CDR2 YFSETQ. The CDR3 has 15 amino acids. In DNA, the CDR3 is TGCGCCAGCAGCTTGACCGGACAGCAAAACACTGAAGCTTTCTTT. Amino acid sequence: CASSLTGQQNTEAFF.

This clonotype was counted between two and nine times. The rearrangement links TRBV5-5 to TRBJ2-1; D is tentatively TRBD1 or TRBD2 (5 bases each). Germline CDR1 and CDR2: SGHKS and YYEKEE (reference sequence). The CDR3 length is 17 residues. Trimming shortened V by 0 bases and J by 1 base, and 14 bases separated the two germline ends. CDR3 region: CASSLAPAGRSYNEQFF. The CDR3 nucleotides are TGTGCCAGCAGCTTGGCCCCGGCAGGGAGATCCTACAATGAGCAGTTCTTC.

The chain couples TRBV19 to TRBJ2-1, with 7 bases matching TRBD2. The length of the CDR3 is 16 residues. V trimming: 3 bases; J trimming: 6 bases; junction bases outside the gene matches: 11. From germline, CDR1 is LNHDA and CDR2 SQIVND (reference sequence). CDR3 DNA: TGTGCCAGTAGTATTCCACGGCTAGCGGCGATCAATGAGCAGTTCTTC. Translation: CASSIPRLAAINEQFF.

This clonotype was counted a few times. The V call is TRBV3-1, the J call TRBJ2-7, with D possibly being TRBD1 (6 bases). CDR3 length equals 16 residues. V was trimmed by 3 bases and J by 0 bases, leaving 15 bases between them. Per germline, CDR1 LGHDT and CDR2 YNNKEL (reference sequence). As DNA, the CDR3 is TGTGCCAGCAGCCAGGGATGGGGGACACCCTCCTACGAGCAGTACTTC. It specifies CASSQGWGTPSYEQYF.

A few counts support this clonotype. The chain combines TRBV7-3 with TRBJ2-7; 10 bases map to TRBD2. This CDR3 has 15 residues. With 5 bases clipped from V and 6 bases from J, the junction kept 10 bases outside the gene matches. Germline lookup yields CDR1 SGHTA and CDR2 FQGTGA. This CDR3 is CASSPTSGTGGEQYF. Written as DNA, the CDR3 is TGTGCCAGCAGCCCCACTAGCGGGACCGGTGGCGAGCAGTACTTC.

This chain links TRBV7-6 with TRBJ1-1; no definite D call. V was cut by 1 base and J by 4 bases, with 10 bases left in between. This CDR3 has 14 residues. CDR1 and CDR2 (germline): SGHVS, FNYEAQ. Here the CDR3 reads CASSLGEGGTEAFF. For the CDR3, the DNA is TGTGCCAGCAGCTTAGGGGAGGGTGGCACTGAAGCTTTCTTT.

This clonotype was seen more than once but under ten times. This rearrangement joins TRBV5-1 to TRBJ2-1, with unresolved D. The V end was cut by 0 bases, the J end by 0 bases, with 7 bases between. The CDR3 totals 15 residues. Looked up from germline, CDR1 is SGHRS and CDR2 is YFSETQ. Written as DNA, the CDR3 is TGCGCCAGCAGCTTGGAAATGAGCTCCTACAATGAGCAGTTCTTC. This sequence encodes CASSLEMSSYNEQFF.